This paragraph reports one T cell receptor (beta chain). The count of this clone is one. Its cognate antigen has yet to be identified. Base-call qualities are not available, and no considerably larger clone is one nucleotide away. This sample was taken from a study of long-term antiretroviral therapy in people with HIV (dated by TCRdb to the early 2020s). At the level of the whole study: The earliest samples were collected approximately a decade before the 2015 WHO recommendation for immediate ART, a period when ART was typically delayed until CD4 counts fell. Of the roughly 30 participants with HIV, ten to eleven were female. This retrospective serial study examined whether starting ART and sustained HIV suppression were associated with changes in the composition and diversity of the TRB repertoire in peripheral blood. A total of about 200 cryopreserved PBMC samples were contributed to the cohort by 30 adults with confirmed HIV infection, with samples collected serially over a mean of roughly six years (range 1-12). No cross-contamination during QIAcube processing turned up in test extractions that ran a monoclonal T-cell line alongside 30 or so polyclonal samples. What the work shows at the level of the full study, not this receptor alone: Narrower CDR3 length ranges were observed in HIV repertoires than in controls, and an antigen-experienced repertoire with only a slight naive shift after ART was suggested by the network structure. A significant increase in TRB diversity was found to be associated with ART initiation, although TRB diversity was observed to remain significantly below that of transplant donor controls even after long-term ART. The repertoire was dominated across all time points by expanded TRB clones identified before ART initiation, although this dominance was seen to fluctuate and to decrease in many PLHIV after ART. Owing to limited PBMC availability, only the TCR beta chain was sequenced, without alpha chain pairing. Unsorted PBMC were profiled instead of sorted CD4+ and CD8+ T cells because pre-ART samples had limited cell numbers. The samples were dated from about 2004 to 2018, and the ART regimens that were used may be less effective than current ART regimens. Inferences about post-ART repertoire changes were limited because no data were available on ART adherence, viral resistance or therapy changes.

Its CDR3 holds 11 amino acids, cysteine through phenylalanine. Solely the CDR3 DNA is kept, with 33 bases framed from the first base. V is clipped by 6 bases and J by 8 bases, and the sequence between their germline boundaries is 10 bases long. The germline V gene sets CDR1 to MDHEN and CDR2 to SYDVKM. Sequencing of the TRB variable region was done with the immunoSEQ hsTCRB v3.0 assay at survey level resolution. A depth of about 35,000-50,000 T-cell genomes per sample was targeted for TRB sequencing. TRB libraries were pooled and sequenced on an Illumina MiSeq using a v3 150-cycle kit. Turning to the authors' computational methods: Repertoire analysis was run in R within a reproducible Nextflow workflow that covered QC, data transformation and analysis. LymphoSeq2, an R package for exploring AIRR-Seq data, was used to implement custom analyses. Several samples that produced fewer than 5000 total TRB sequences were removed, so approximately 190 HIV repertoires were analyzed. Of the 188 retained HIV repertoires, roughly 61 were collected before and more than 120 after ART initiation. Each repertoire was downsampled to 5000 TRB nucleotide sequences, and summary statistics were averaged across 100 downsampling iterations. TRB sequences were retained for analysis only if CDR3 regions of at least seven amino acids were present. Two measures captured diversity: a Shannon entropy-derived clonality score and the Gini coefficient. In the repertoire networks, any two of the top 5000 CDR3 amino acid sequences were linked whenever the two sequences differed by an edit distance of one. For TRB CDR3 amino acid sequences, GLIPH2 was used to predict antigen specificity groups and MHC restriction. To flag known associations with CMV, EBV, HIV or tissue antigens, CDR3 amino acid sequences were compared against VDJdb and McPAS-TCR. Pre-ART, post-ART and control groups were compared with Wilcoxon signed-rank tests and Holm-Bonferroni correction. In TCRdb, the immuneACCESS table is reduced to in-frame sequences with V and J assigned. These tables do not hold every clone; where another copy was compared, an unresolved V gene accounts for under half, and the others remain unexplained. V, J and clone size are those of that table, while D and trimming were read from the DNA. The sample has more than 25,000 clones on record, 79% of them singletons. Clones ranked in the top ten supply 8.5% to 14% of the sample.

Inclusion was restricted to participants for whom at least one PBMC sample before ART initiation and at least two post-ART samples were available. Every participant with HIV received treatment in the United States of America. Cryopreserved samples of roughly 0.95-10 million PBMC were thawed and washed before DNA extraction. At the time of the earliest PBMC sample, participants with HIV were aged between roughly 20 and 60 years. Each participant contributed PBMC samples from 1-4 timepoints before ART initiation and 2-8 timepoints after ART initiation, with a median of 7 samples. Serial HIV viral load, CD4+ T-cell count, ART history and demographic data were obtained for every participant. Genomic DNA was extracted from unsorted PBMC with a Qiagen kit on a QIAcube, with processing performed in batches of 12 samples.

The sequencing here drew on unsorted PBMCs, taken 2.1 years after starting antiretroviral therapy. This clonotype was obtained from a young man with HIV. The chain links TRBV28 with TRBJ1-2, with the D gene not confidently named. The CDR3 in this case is CASRRTWGYTF. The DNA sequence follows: TGTGCCAGCAGAAGGACTTGGGGCTACACCTTC.